This is a list of T cell receptor beta chains from one sample in a study of blood T cell repertoires in COVID-19. Produced via immunoSEQ multiplex PCR; TCRdb's table is partial and in-frame only. The table shows tens of thousands of clones, with about 91% occurring only once. Sequenced: peripheral blood. The receptors here all came from a woman of 80 years or more with acute or convalescent COVID-19. Each CDR3 is given with its conserved first and last residue. Each record gives: V gene, clone size, J gene, D gene, CDR3 DNA, CDR3 protein. A D gene is named only where the DNA matches it firmly. A row's size may be missing; if present it is once, few, many or a size class.

>TRBV30|-|TRBJ1-1|TRBD1
TGTGCCCTGACCCGACAGGGGGAAAAGTCGGAAGCTTTCTTT
CALTRQGEKSEAFF
>TRBV7-2|-|TRBJ2-1|TRBD1
TGTGCCAGCAGCTCCCGGGACAGTAACAATGAGCAGTTCTTC
CASSSRDSNNEQFF
>TRBV6-5|-|TRBJ1-5|TRBD1
TGTGCCAGCTTAGGAGGGACAGGGAATTGGCAGCCCCAGCATTTT
CASLGGTGNWQPQHF
>TRBV7-9|-|TRBJ1-6|TRBD1
TGTGCCAGCAGCTCTTCCGGGGCAGGGGGCAAGTCACCCCTCCACTTT
CASSSSGAGGKSPLHF
>TRBV28|-|TRBJ2-2|TRBD1
TGTGCCAGCACCGGGACAGCGGACACCGGGGAGCTGTTTTTT
CASTGTADTGELFF
>TRBV6-6|-|TRBJ2-1|-
TGTGCCAGCAGTCTGCTTTTTGGCAGTTCCTACAATGAGCAGTTCTTC
CASSLLFGSSYNEQFF
>TRBV7-2|once|TRBJ2-3|TRBD2
TGTGCCAGCAGCTTGGCGGGGACGGGGGGGTTAACAGATACGCAGTATTTT
CASSLAGTGGLTDTQYF
>TRBV6-5|-|TRBJ2-1|-
TGTGCCAGCAGTCATCAAAGGAGGGGCAATGAGCAGTTCTTC
CASSHQRRGNEQFF
>TRBV30|-|TRBJ2-7|-
TGTGCCTGGACCCCGGTTGACTACTCCTACGAGCAGTACTTC
CAWTPVDYSYEQYF
>TRBV15|few|TRBJ1-4|TRBD1
TGTGCCACCAGCAGTTTACAGGGGAATGAAAAACTGTTTTTT
CATSSLQGNEKLFF
>TRBV29-1|-|TRBJ1-3|-
TGCAGCGTTGAAGAGGGGCTAGGAAACACCATATATTTT
CSVEEGLGNTIYF
>TRBV6-4|-|TRBJ1-5|-
TGTGCCAGCAGTACCTCCGGGGGTTCCAGTCAGCCCCAGCATTTT
CASSTSGGSSQPQHF
>TRBV7-2|once|TRBJ1-6|-
TGTGCCAGCAGCTTAGGTCCGGACAGCAATTCACCCCTCCACTTT
CASSLGPDSNSPLHF
>TRBV7-2|-|TRBJ2-7|-
TGTGCCAGCAGCTTAGCGGGAGTCGCAGCCTACGAGCAGTACTTC
CASSLAGVAAYEQYF
>TRBV12-3/TRBV12-4|-|TRBJ2-7|TRBD2
TGTGCCAGCAGTCGGGACTACCGCGGCGAGCAGTACTTC
CASSRDYRGEQYF
>TRBV7-9|-|TRBJ2-1|TRBD1
TGTGCCAGCAGCTCAGGGGGTCCCCAGGGGAATGAGCAGTTCTTC
CASSSGGPQGNEQFF
>TRBV7-2|-|TRBJ1-1|-
TGTGCCAGCAGCGTGGCCCCGCACACTGAAGCTTTCTTT
CASSVAPHTEAFF